This T cell receptor beta chain was documented in a study of response to subunit inactivated influenza vaccine. Overall study findings and caveats: With each seasonal influenza vaccination, the authors suggested, few new T cells are recruited.

CDR1 SNHLY and CDR2 FYNNEI come from the germline V gene. This CDR3 is 14 amino acids long. Between the trimmed V and J ends, which lost 7 bases and 0 bases, there was a span of 9 bases. The table lists this clonotype with a few counts. Its antigen is still unknown. TCRdb used MiXCR to reprocess the RT-PCR reads, holding one entry per CDR3 protein. Found here are 710,000 or so distinct CDR3 sequences, about 15% of them singletons; the top ten hold roughly 12%. The source was PBMCs from blood, collected roughly 12 days after vaccination. The V gene is TRBV2, the J gene TRBJ2-2; weak D call: TRBD2 (5 bases). This receptor was taken from a man between 45 and 60 years old who received an inactivated influenza vaccine. CDR3 sequence (DNA): TGTGCCAGCAAGGAGGCCTCGAACACCGGGGAGCTGTTTTTT. This encodes CASKEASNTGELFF.